Listed here are 30 T cell receptor beta chains from one sample, sequenced in a study of T cells after yellow fever vaccination. TCRdb used MiXCR to reprocess the 5' RACE reads, holding one entry per CDR3 protein. The table lists roughly 45,000 distinct CDR3 sequences, roughly 6.4% of them singletons. The input for sequencing was PBMCs, either bulk or a sorted T-cell subset (CD4+, CD8+, memory, or dextramer-sorted; not recorded which), taken 45 days after the yellow fever booster vaccination. These receptors were taken from a young man who received the YFV17D yellow fever vaccine.

This clonotype was detected ten times or more. V and J are TRBV5-1 and TRBJ2-3; TRBD1 aligns across 9 bases. CDR1 SGHRS and CDR2 YFSETQ come from the germline V gene. The CDR3 consists of 15 residues. V was pared by 4 bases and J by 0 bases, with 3 bases of the junction left unmatched. CDR3 nucleotide sequence: TGCGCCAGCAGCAAAGACAGGGGGAGCACAGATACGCAGTATTTT. Protein sequence: CASSKDRGSTDTQYF.

This clonotype was seen ten or more times. This chain links TRBV7-2 with TRBJ2-7; 11 bases align to TRBD2. The germline CDR1 and CDR2 sequences are SGHTA and FQGNSA. The CDR3 contains 14 residues. Trimming removed 3 bases from V and 6 bases from J; junction bases left unmatched: 4. The CDR3 DNA reads as TGTGCCAGCAGCTTGGGACTAGCGGTTACCGAGCAGTACTTC. Its translation is CASSLGLAVTEQYF.

This clonotype showed up just a few times. The chain joins TRBV10-1 to TRBJ2-7; tentative D call: TRBD1 (6 bases). V was pared by 0 bases and J by 3 bases, with 9 bases between. Per germline, CDR1 WNHNN and CDR2 SYGVQD (reference sequence). The CDR3 length is 14 residues. CDR3 sequence reads: CASSESTGNYEQYF. The CDR3 DNA reads TGCGCCAGCAGTGAGTCCACAGGGAACTACGAGCAGTACTTC.

Ten or more counts support this clonotype. This chain links TRBV7-6 with TRBJ2-1; a possible D gene is TRBD1 (7 bases). V was shortened by 5 bases and J by 7 bases, with 21 bases between the two germline ends. This CDR3 contains 16 residues. The germline V gene encodes CDR1 SGHVS and CDR2 FNYEAQ. CDR3 DNA: TGTGCCAGCAGCCCCACATCTCAGGGGGGAGGTAATGAGCAGTTCTTC. Translating it yields CASSPTSQGGGNEQFF.

This clonotype was observed many times. The V gene is TRBV20-1, the J gene TRBJ2-1; weak D call: TRBD2 (6 bases). Trimming took off 3 bases at V and 6 bases at J, with 18 bases between the two ends. The CDR3 runs to 15 residues. CDR1 and CDR2 from the germline V gene are DFQATT and SNEGSKA (reference sequence). DNA for the CDR3: TGCAGTGCTAGCGCTGCGACTAGAGGTACCAATGAGCAGTTCTTC. This translates into CSASAATRGTNEQFF.

This clonotype was detected ten times or more. The rearrangement joins TRBV18 to TRBJ2-3; 11 nucleotides line up with TRBD2. Germline V CDR1 and CDR2: KGHSH, LQKENI. This CDR3 contains 16 residues. V was clipped by 3 bases and J by 5 bases; unmatched bases: 7. CDR3 bases: TGTGCCAGCTCACCTACTAGCGGGAGCGTCAAAGATACGCAGTATTTT. It codes for CASSPTSGSVKDTQYF.

The rearrangement joins TRBV7-2 to TRBJ2-5; maybe TRBD2 (7 bases). Germline V gene sequence: CDR1 SGHTA, CDR2 FQGNSA. Deletions cut 1 base from V and 4 bases from J, with 13 bases between. This CDR3 region has 15 residues. CDR3 nucleotides: TGTGCCAGCAGCTTAGAGCTGCGGGGGCGAGAGACCCAGTACTTC. Its translation: CASSLELRGRETQYF. The complete variable domain, with remaining parts taken from reference TRBV7-2 and TRBJ2-5, reads GAGVSQSPSNKVTEKGKDVELRCDPISGHTALYWYRQSLGQGLEFLIYFQGNSAPDKSGLPSDRFSAERTGGSVSTLTIQRTQQEDSAVYLCASSLELRGRETQYFGPGTRLLVL.

This clonotype was counted at least ten times. J is TRBJ2-1 and V is TRBV28; perhaps TRBD1 as D (7 bases). Germline V CDR1 and CDR2: MDHEN, SYDVKM. The germline V and J ends were trimmed by 8 bases and 4 bases, with 18 bases remaining between them. This CDR3 is built from 15 residues. The CDR3 spells CASGWSGGSYNEQFF. CDR3 sequence (DNA): TGTGCCAGCGGGTGGTCAGGGGGGAGTTACAATGAGCAGTTCTTC.

In this sample, this clonotype turned up many times. The chain has TRBV25-1 and TRBJ1-5; 7 bases align to TRBD1. The germline V gene encodes CDR1 MGHDK and CDR2 SYGVNS. Unmatched junction bases numbered 7, after V lost 6 bases and J lost 5 bases. This CDR3 has 14 residues. The CDR3 DNA reads as TGTGCCAGCAGGGAGACAGGGACGGATCAGCCCCAGCATTTT. This gives the protein CASRETGTDQPQHF.

This clonotype has only a few counts. CDR3 sequence: CASSLTGTGDFSYTF. The CDR3 nucleotides are TGTGCCAGCAGCCTTACCGGGACAGGGGATTTTAGCTACACCTTC. V gene TRBV7-8 combines with J gene TRBJ1-2; 10 nucleotides line up with TRBD1. The germline gives CDR1 SGHVS, CDR2 FQNEAQ. The V gene end was trimmed by 5 bases and the J gene end by 9 bases; junction bases not matched to a gene: 12. CDR3 size: 15 residues.

This clonotype was observed many times. The V gene is TRBV15, the J gene TRBJ2-7; 9 nucleotides align to TRBD2. The V gene end was trimmed by 5 bases and the J gene end by 4 bases; junction bases not matched to a gene: 12. CDR1 is LNHNV and CDR2 is YYDKDF in the germline V gene (reference sequence). This CDR3 has 16 residues. The CDR3 spells CATSGPPRAGGYEQYF. The CDR3 coding sequence is TGTGCCACCAGCGGACCTCCTCGGGCGGGAGGGTACGAGCAGTACTTC. The entire variable domain, with the rest obtained from reference TRBV15 and TRBJ2-7, is as follows: DAMVIQNPRYQVTQFGKPVTLSCSQTLNHNVMYWYQQKSSQAPKLLFHYYDKDFNNEADTPDNFQSRRPNTSFCFLDIRSPGLGDTAMYLCATSGPPRAGGYEQYFGPGTRLTVT.

This clonotype was recorded at least ten times. The chain couples TRBV6-2 or TRBV6-3 to TRBJ1-1; D is uncertain. The germline V and J ends were trimmed by 6 bases and 1 base, with 12 bases remaining between them. Germline values: CDR1 MNHEY, CDR2 SVGEGT. This CDR3 is 14 amino acids long. This CDR3 is CASSPLRTNTEAFF. The CDR3 nucleotides are TGTGCCAGCAGCCCCCTCAGAACGAACACTGAAGCTTTCTTT.

This clonotype appeared a few times. The rearrangement joins TRBV10-3 to TRBJ2-6; 8 bases match TRBD1. The length of the CDR3 is 17 residues. With V trimmed by 7 bases and J by 0 bases, 8 bases remained unmatched. Germline V gene data show CDR1 as ENHRY and CDR2 as SYGVKD. Here the CDR3 DNA reads TGTGCCATCAACCCCGGGACAGGTCACTCTGGGGCCAACGTCCTGACTTTC. Its translation is CAINPGTGHSGANVLTF.

This clonotype was recorded many times. The chain recombines TRBV20-1 with TRBJ2-5; no reliable D call. The V end was cut by 5 bases, the J end by 4 bases, with 11 bases between. The V gene's germline CDR1 is DFQATT and CDR2 SNEGSKA (reference sequence). CDR3 length equals 12 residues. DNA for the CDR3: TGCAGTGCTGCCGACCCCGCAGAGACCCAGTACTTC. Amino acids: CSAADPAETQYF.

There are a few counts of this clonotype. The V and J genes are TRBV3-1 and TRBJ1-2; D might be TRBD1 (5 bases). The V and J ends lost 3 bases and 4 bases respectively, with 18 bases between them. From germline, CDR1 is LGHDT and CDR2 YNNKEL (reference sequence). This CDR3 is built from 16 residues. The CDR3 DNA reads as TGTGCCAGCAGCCATAGTCCGGGACCGACTACCTATGGCTACACCTTC. Translation gives CASSHSPGPTTYGYTF.

The sample holds many counts of this clonotype. This chain connects TRBV4-3 to TRBJ1-2; D ambiguous. CDR1 LGHNA and CDR2 YSLEER come from the germline V gene. The germline V and J ends were trimmed by 0 bases and 1 base, with 9 bases remaining between them. CDR3 size: 15 residues. The CDR3 region is CASSQDNRFNYGYTF. The CDR3 DNA is TGCGCCAGCAGCCAAGATAACAGATTTAACTATGGCTACACCTTC.

This clonotype was counted many times. The chain employs TRBV7-9 and TRBJ1-4; D remains unclear. V lost 0 bases to trimming and J lost 0 bases, with 5 bases between them. The CDR3 contains 15 residues. Germline assignment: CDR1 SEHNR and CDR2 FQNEAQ (reference sequence). The DNA of the CDR3 is TGTGCCAGCAGCTTAGCGATAGCAACTAATGAAAAACTGTTTTTT. Residues: CASSLAIATNEKLFF.

At least ten counts were recorded for this clonotype. The V call is TRBV7-3, the J call TRBJ2-3, with 14 bases lining up with TRBD2. CDR3 length: 18 amino acids. After removal of 4 bases from V and 4 bases from J, the junction contained 10 bases not matched to a gene. Germline V gives CDR1 SGHTA, CDR2 FQGTGA. This CDR3 is CASSSPPGLAGVADTQYF. CDR3 coding DNA: TGTGCCAGCAGCTCCCCCCCGGGACTAGCGGGAGTAGCAGATACGCAGTATTTT.

Only one count was recorded for this clonotype. It may be a read error: a sequence one base away is much more abundant. The rearrangement links TRBV7-2 to TRBJ2-7; tentative D call: TRBD1 (6 bases). Germline loops: CDR1 SGHTA, CDR2 FQGNSA. There are 16 residues in the CDR3. CDR3 sequence: CDSSLASGSGAGEQYF. The CDR3 nucleotides are TGTGACAGCAGCTTGGCTTCTGGTTCAGGGGCTGGCGAGCAGTACTTC.

This clonotype was observed a handful of times. The CDR3: CASSRDSNQPQHF. Here the CDR3 DNA reads TGTGCCAGCAGCCGGGACAGCAATCAGCCCCAGCATTTT. The chain recombines TRBV6-6 with TRBJ1-5; tentatively, D is TRBD1 (5 bases). The CDR3 runs to 13 residues. Germline lookup yields CDR1 MNHNY and CDR2 SVGAGI (reference sequence). V gave up 6 bases and J gave up 1 base, with 7 bases separating them.

About this clonotype itself: One base away lies a much larger clone, so this may be a sequencing read error. V is TRBV7-6 and J is TRBJ2-3; TRBD1 agrees at 9 bases. V was clipped by 5 bases and J by 4 bases; unmatched bases: 7. The CDR3 runs to 15 residues. The germline gives CDR1 SGHVS, CDR2 FNYEAQ. CDR3 sequence (DNA): TGTGCCAGCAGCGTTGACAGGGGGAACCCAGATACGCAGTATTTT. This gives the protein CASSVDRGNPDTQYF.

This clonotype was recorded many times. The J gene is TRBJ1-6, the V gene TRBV28; D possibly corresponds to TRBD1 (5 bases). Between the trimmed V and J ends, which lost 5 bases and 8 bases, there was a span of 13 bases. CDR3 length equals 14 residues. From germline, CDR1 is MDHEN and CDR2 SYDVKM. The CDR3: CASSRPGTYSPLHF. The CDR3 bases are TGTGCCAGCAGTCGGCCAGGGACTTATTCACCCCTCCACTTT.

In this sample, this clonotype turned up many times. DNA of the CDR3: TGCGGAGTACGGGACATCTCCTACAATGAGCAGTTCTTC. Its translation is CGVRDISYNEQFF. The chain carries TRBV20-1 and TRBJ2-1; a possible D gene is TRBD1 (6 bases). CDR3 length: 13 amino acids. From germline, CDR1 is DFQATT and CDR2 SNEGSKA (reference sequence).

In its sample, this clonotype was seen many times. The rearrangement uses TRBV12-3 or TRBV12-4 and TRBJ2-5; 8 nucleotides agree with TRBD1. J was trimmed by 9 bases and V by 4 bases; bases with no gene match: 10. The CDR3 has 14 residues. CDR3 nucleotides: TGTGCCAGCAGTTCGAGCGGACAGGGCCGGGCCCAGTACTTC. This gives the protein CASSSSGQGRAQYF.

This clonotype showed up many times. The chain joins TRBV5-6 to TRBJ2-7, with 8 bases fitting TRBD1. There are 13 residues in the CDR3. The ends lost 4 bases at V and 6 bases at J; junction bases unmatched: 6. Germline values: CDR1 SGHDT, CDR2 YYEEEE. CDR3 amino acids: CASSARTGLEQYF. CDR3 sequence (DNA): TGTGCCAGCAGCGCTCGGACAGGGCTCGAGCAGTACTTC.

This clonotype was recorded many times. The chain employs TRBV24-1 and TRBJ1-5; 9 bases agree with TRBD1. The V and J ends lost 4 bases and 6 bases, in that order; junction bases with no gene match: 9. CDR1 is KGHDR, CDR2 SFDVKD, per germline. The CDR3 totals 16 residues. CDR3 protein: CATSEIDRGSIQPQHF. CDR3 DNA sequence: TGTGCCACCAGTGAGATAGACAGGGGGTCGATTCAGCCCCAGCATTTT.

The rearrangement uses TRBV7-2 and TRBJ1-6; D gene uncertain. V dropped 6 bases and J dropped 0 bases, with 12 bases sitting between them. The CDR3 sequence is 16 residues long. Germline CDR1 and CDR2: SGHTA and FQGNSA. The CDR3 coding sequence is TGTGCCAGCAGTTCTCACAGTAGCTCCTATAATTCACCCCTCCACTTT. Translated, it gives CASSSHSSSYNSPLHF.

This chain connects TRBV29-1 to TRBJ2-7, with TRBD2 matching over 7 bases. The CDR3 consists of 12 residues. CDR1 is SQVTM, CDR2 ANQGSEA, per germline. The V and J ends lost 8 bases and 2 bases, in that order; junction bases with no gene match: 6. CDR3 sequence reads: CSTRTSTYEQYF. In DNA form, the CDR3 reads TGCAGCACCCGGACTAGTACCTACGAGCAGTACTTC.

The chain joins TRBV7-2 to TRBJ2-3; no clear D gene. Trimming cost V 3 bases and J 0 bases, with 7 bases left between them. Germline CDR1 reads SGHTA; CDR2 reads FQGNSA. There are 14 residues in the CDR3. The chain's CDR3 is CASSFAPSTDTQYF. CDR3 bases: TGTGCCAGCAGCTTCGCTCCTAGCACAGATACGCAGTATTTT.

The V call is TRBV6-1, the J call TRBJ2-3, with TRBD2 as a possible D gene (6 bases). This CDR3 has 13 residues. The V and J ends lost 7 bases and 5 bases respectively, with 13 bases between them. Germline assignment: CDR1 MNHNS and CDR2 SASEGT. CDR3 DNA: TGTGCCAGCAACCGTTTCGGGGGAGATACGCAGTATTTT. This gives the protein CASNRFGGDTQYF.